The clone carrying this T cell receptor (beta chain) appeared a single time. In the authors' methods: Scientists estimated how many nucleated cells there were by amplifying reference gene primers. Clones were read by immunoSEQ multiplex PCR, and TCRdb kept only the in-frame ones, dropping some. Clone size and V and J calls were adopted from that table, with D and trimming inferred from the DNA. The table lists under 450,000 clones, around 88% of them singletons. This entry belongs to a study of blood T cell repertoires in COVID-19. Whole-study context: The United States, Italy and Spain provided the acute and convalescent COVID-19 samples. The cDNA or gDNA used as material had been derived from T cells, B-cell-depleted T cells, or PBMCs.

Patients in Seattle were enrolled during active infection, then followed longitudinally. With V trimmed by 2 bases and J by 6 bases, 8 bases remained unmatched. The CDR3 is 15 residues long. The germline V gene has CDR1 LNHNV and CDR2 YYDKDF (reference sequence). The sequence came from a woman aged 60 to 75 with COVID-19, enrolled during active disease. The V gene is TRBV15, the J gene TRBJ1-1, with 8 bases that match TRBD1. Sequencing was performed on peripheral blood. CDR3 sequence: CATSRLDRDGAEAFF. CDR3 DNA: TGTGCCACCAGCAGACTGGACAGGGATGGAGCTGAAGCTTTCTTT.